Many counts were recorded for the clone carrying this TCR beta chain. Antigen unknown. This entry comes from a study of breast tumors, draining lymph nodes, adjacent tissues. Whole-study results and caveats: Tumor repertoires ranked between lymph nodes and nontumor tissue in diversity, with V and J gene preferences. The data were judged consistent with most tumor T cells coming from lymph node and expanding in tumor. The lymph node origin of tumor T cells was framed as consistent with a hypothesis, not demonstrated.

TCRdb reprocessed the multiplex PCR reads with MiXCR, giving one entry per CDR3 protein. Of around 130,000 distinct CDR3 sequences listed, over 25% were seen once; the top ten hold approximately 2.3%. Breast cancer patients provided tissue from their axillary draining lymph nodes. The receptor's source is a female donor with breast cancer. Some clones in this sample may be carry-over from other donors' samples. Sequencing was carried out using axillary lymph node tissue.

The CDR3 DNA reads TGTGCCACCAGTGATGATCCATTGAACACCGGGGAGCTGTTTTTT. Its translation is CATSDDPLNTGELFF. The chain combines TRBV24-1 with TRBJ2-2, with D uncertain. Germline V gene lookup returns CDR1 KGHDR and CDR2 SFDVKD. V was cut by 3 bases and J by 1 base, with 8 bases left in between. The CDR3 length is 15 residues.